The clone carrying this T cell receptor beta chain turned up a few times. Its antigen is not identified. These data are taken from a study of beta chain features in type 1 diabetes. Every bit of the isolated RNA underwent reverse transcription, so sequencing read expressed TCRB transcripts. Profiled with immunoSEQ multiplex PCR; TCRdb holds only in-frame clones, not every one. Of hundreds of thousands of clones listed, 11% to 15% are singletons. The study's findings and limits: Among all four CD4+ subsets, Type 1 diabetes patients had TCRB CDR3s that were moderately but significantly shorter.

CDR1 and CDR2 (germline): GTSNPN, SVGIG (reference sequence). The J segment lost 4 bases and the V segment lost 5 bases, leaving 14 bases of the junction unmatched. CDR3 size: 16 residues. The genes are TRBV30 and TRBJ1-2; the match to TRBD1 covers 9 bases. The material sequenced was naive CD4+ T cells from blood. The TCR was taken from a man aged 18 to 30 with type 1 diabetes. In nucleotides, the CDR3 is TGTGCCTGGCTTAAGGACACAGGGGGCGCTTTCTATGGCTACACCTTC. Protein sequence: CAWLKDTGGAFYGYTF.